The clone carrying this TCR beta chain was seen a handful of times. Its specificity is not known. TCRdb reanalysed the RT-PCR reads using MiXCR and keeps one entry per CDR3 protein. The sample shows 610,000 or so distinct CDR3 sequences, 14% of them seen only once. These data belong to a study of response to subunit inactivated influenza vaccine. General study points: Each seasonal influenza vaccination recruits few new T cells, the authors suggested.

CDR3 length equals 17 residues. V lost 5 bases and J lost 2, with 19 bases in between. The V gene's germline CDR1 is MDHEN and CDR2 SYDVKM. The sample in question was PBMCs from blood, obtained 12 days after vaccination. The receptor was isolated from a man over 45 who received an inactivated influenza vaccine. The chain couples TRBV28 to TRBJ1-5, with D perhaps TRBD1 (5 bases). The CDR3 DNA sequence: TGTGCCAGCAGTCCAACCCATATGTCGGGACGCAATCAGCCCCAGCATTTT. Translated, it gives CASSPTHMSGRNQPQHF.